The next 18 T cell receptor beta chains were all read from a single sample in a study of control samples from healthy donors and cancer patients. The repertoire was sequenced with immunoSEQ multiplex PCR; TCRdb's copy has only in-frame clones and lacks some. The data contain about 89,000 clones, 86% of them singletons. Sequencing was done on a sample of blood. These receptors came from a young man in good health.

The chain employs TRBV29-1 and TRBJ1-2, with unresolved D. The CDR3 sequence is 13 residues long. Germline V gene data show CDR1 as SQVTM and CDR2 as ANQGSEA. V lost 2 bases and J lost 0, with 7 bases in between. The CDR3 loop reads CSVEQRSNYGYTF. CDR3 in DNA: TGCAGCGTTGAACAGAGATCTAACTATGGCTACACCTTC.

The V call is TRBV6-1, the J call TRBJ2-3, with D possibly TRBD2 on 7 matching bases. The V gene's germline CDR1 is MNHNS and CDR2 SASEGT. This CDR3 contains 15 residues. With 2 bases removed from V and 2 bases from J, the gap between germline ends came to 11 bases. The chain's CDR3 is CASSERRGLTDTQYF. In DNA, the CDR3 is TGTGCCAGCAGTGAACGGCGGGGGCTCACAGATACGCAGTATTTT.

The rearrangement links TRBV9 to TRBJ1-1; TRBD1 matches 10 bases. This CDR3 has 14 residues. The germline V gene has CDR1 SGDLS and CDR2 YYNGEE. Trimming took 3 bases from V and 7 from J; bases not matched to a gene: 6. The CDR3 coding sequence is TGTGCCAGCAGCGCCCGGGACAGGGGTTTTGAAGCTTTCTTT. It codes for CASSARDRGFEAFF.

The J gene is TRBJ1-2, the V gene TRBV12-3 or TRBV12-4, with D possibly being TRBD1 (5 bases). V shed 5 bases and J shed 8 bases, with 15 bases lying between them. The CDR3 consists of 13 residues. This CDR3 reads CASSNRQSYGYTF. For the CDR3, the DNA is TGTGCCAGCAGTAACCGACAGAGCTACGGCTACACCTTC.

The V call is TRBV24-1, the J call TRBJ1-2; D is perhaps TRBD1 (5 bases). The V end was cut by 0 bases, the J end by 8 bases, with 9 bases between. CDR1 is KGHDR and CDR2 is SFDVKD in the germline V gene. There are 13 residues in the CDR3. As DNA, the CDR3 is TGTGCCACCAGTGATTTGTGGGGGAACGGCTACACCTTC. It specifies CATSDLWGNGYTF.

Notes on this clone: The sample has other DNA sequences that encode this CDR3 too. CDR3 residues: CASSLDRANYGYTF. CDR3 bases: TGTGCCAGCAGCTTGGACAGGGCTAACTATGGCTACACCTTC. The chain combines TRBV5-4 with TRBJ1-2; weak D call: TRBD1 (6 bases). The CDR3 has 14 amino acids. CDR1 and CDR2 (germline): SGHNT, YYREEE (reference sequence). V lost 0 bases and J 0 bases, leaving 6 bases between the germline ends. The whole variable domain, remainder taken from reference TRBV5-4 and TRBJ1-2, is ETGVTQSPTHLIKTRGQQVTLRCSSQSGHNTVSWYQQALGQGPQFIFQYYREEENGRGNFPPRFSGLQFPNYSSELNVNALELDDSALYLCASSLDRANYGYTFGSGTRLTVV.

CDR3 sequence (DNA): TGCAGCGCTCAGGTACGGAACACTGAAGCTTTCTTT. It codes for CSAQVRNTEAFF. The chain has TRBV29-1 and TRBJ1-1; D is uncertain. Germline V gives CDR1 SQVTM, CDR2 ANQGSEA. CDR3 size: 12 residues. Trimming left V 7 bases short and J 1 base short, with 10 bases between. The full variable domain, completed using reference TRBV29-1 and TRBJ1-1, is SAVISQKPSRDICQRGTSLTIQCQVDSQVTMMFWYRQQPGQSLTLIATANQGSEATYESGFVIDKFPISRPNLTFSTLTVSNMSPEDSSIYLCSAQVRNTEAFFGQGTRLTVV.

The chain carries TRBV18 and TRBJ2-7; D remains ambiguous. Trimming pared 4 bases from V and 6 bases from J, leaving 7 bases between. Germline assignment: CDR1 KGHSH and CDR2 LQKENI. The CDR3 has 11 residues. CDR3 DNA: TGTGCCAGCTCACTCCCCGGCGAGCAGTACTTC. This sequence encodes CASSLPGEQYF.

The V call is TRBV11-2, the J call TRBJ1-4; 7 bases fit TRBD1. V lost 5 bases, J lost 2 bases, and 8 bases stayed unmatched. CDR3 length equals 16 residues. Per the germline V gene, CDR1 is SGHAT and CDR2 is FQNNGV. CDR3 DNA: TGTGCCAGCAGCCCCCCACTACAGGGGACTAATGAAAAACTGTTTTTT. Encoded protein: CASSPPLQGTNEKLFF.

The rearrangement uses TRBV4-1 and TRBJ1-1, with D perhaps matching TRBD1 (5 bases). Trimming pared 0 bases from V and 2 bases from J, leaving 25 bases between. CDR3 length: 20 residues. Looked up from germline, CDR1 is MGHRA and CDR2 is YSYEKL. In DNA form, the CDR3 reads TGCGCCAGCAGCCAAGAGGCTCGAAGTGAGACAGAGGGCCCCAACACTGAAGCTTTCTTT. Translating it yields CASSQEARSETEGPNTEAFF.

V usage is TRBV9 and J usage is TRBJ2-5, with 9 nucleotides matching TRBD1. J was trimmed by 2 bases and V by 0 bases; bases with no gene match: 2. CDR1 and CDR2 from the germline V gene are SGDLS and YYNGEE. CDR3 length: 15 residues. CDR3 DNA: TGTGCCAGCAGCGTAGTGGGACAGGGACAAGAGACCCAGTACTTC. Its protein is CASSVVGQGQETQYF.

The chain couples TRBV5-4 to TRBJ1-1; D unclear. Looked up from germline, CDR1 is SGHNT and CDR2 is YYREEE (reference sequence). The CDR3 spans 15 residues. V was cut by 1 base and J by 0 bases, with 10 bases left in between. The CDR3 loop is CASSLRDVMNTEAFF. The CDR3 nucleotides are TGTGCCAGCAGCTTGCGGGATGTTATGAACACTGAAGCTTTCTTT.

The V and J genes are TRBV3-1 (or the pseudogene TRBV3-2) and TRBJ2-7, with D perhaps TRBD1 (5 bases). CDR1 and CDR2 from the germline V gene are LGHDT and YNNKEL (reference sequence). Trimming shortened V by 2 bases and J by 1 base, and 6 bases separated the two germline ends. CDR3 size: 13 residues. The CDR3 region has the DNA TGTGCCAGCAGCCAAAGGGGTTCCTACGAGCAGTACGTC. Protein: CASSQRGSYEQYV.

J is TRBJ1-1 and V is TRBV5-6; TRBD1 aligns across 9 bases. Losses at the gene ends were 4 bases for V and 3 bases for J; bases not matched to a gene: 13. The length of the CDR3 is 17 residues. Germline V gene sequence: CDR1 SGHDT, CDR2 YYEEEE. The CDR3 loop is CASSRDRVRLGDTEAFF. CDR3 nucleotides: TGTGCCAGCAGCCGGGACAGGGTGCGACTGGGGGACACTGAAGCTTTCTTT.

The chain has TRBV5-1 and TRBJ1-1; TRBD1 aligns across 8 bases. This CDR3 contains 15 residues. Germline V gene lookup returns CDR1 SGHRS and CDR2 YFSETQ. J lost 4 bases, V lost 1 base, and 6 bases had no gene match. For the CDR3, the DNA is TGCGCCAGCAGCTTGTCAGGGGGCGGGATCACTGAAGCTTTCTTT. Translated, it gives CASSLSGGGITEAFF.

The chain recombines TRBV27 with TRBJ2-3; D perhaps matches TRBD1 (6 bases). The germline V gene encodes CDR1 MNHEY and CDR2 SMNVEV (reference sequence). V was trimmed by 3 bases and J by 5 bases, leaving 9 bases between them. The CDR3 runs 13 residues. DNA of the CDR3: TGTGCCAGCAGTTTCGCAGGGGAAGATACGCAGTATTTT. It is translated as CASSFAGEDTQYF.

CDR3 sequence: CATSDWSKKAHNEQFF. CDR3 DNA: TGTGCCACCAGTGATTGGAGTAAGAAAGCCCACAATGAGCAGTTCTTC. The chain links TRBV24-1 to TRBJ2-1; unclear D gene. This CDR3 comprises 16 residues. V lost 2 bases, J lost 5 bases, and 15 bases lay in between. Germline CDR1 KGHDR, CDR2 SFDVKD.

This clone has only one observation. The chain carries TRBV7-2 and TRBJ1-3; no clear D. Germline values: CDR1 SGHTA, CDR2 FQGNSA. The ends were cut back, 4 bases at V and 3 bases at J, with 10 bases in the middle. The CDR3 contains 14 residues. The CDR3, as DNA: TGTGCCAGCAGCTCCGGACTGAGTGGAAACACCATATATTTT. It translates to CASSSGLSGNTIYF.